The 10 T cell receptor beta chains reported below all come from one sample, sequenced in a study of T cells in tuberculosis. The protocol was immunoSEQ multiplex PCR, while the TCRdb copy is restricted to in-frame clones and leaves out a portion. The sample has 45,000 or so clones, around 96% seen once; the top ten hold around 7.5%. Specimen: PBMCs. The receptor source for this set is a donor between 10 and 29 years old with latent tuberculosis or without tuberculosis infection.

CDR3 sequence: CASSFGTGGTDTQYF. The CDR3 region has the DNA TGTGCCAGCAGTTTTGGGACAGGAGGCACAGATACGCAGTATTTT. This chain uses TRBV6-5 with TRBJ2-3; TRBD1 agrees at 8 bases. Germline V lookup: CDR1 MNHEY, CDR2 SVGAGI. With 4 bases clipped from V and 1 base from J, the junction kept 4 bases outside the gene matches. The CDR3 contains 15 residues.

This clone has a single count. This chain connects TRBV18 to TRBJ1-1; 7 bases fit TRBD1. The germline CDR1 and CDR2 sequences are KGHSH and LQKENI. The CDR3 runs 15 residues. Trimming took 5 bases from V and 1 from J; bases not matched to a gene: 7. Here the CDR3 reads CASSSPTGSNTEAFF. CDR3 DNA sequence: TGTGCCAGCTCATCGCCGACAGGGTCGAACACTGAAGCTTTCTTT. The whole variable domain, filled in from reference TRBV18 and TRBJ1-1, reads NAGVMQNPRHLVRRRGQEARLRCSPMKGHSHVYWYRQLPEEGLKFMVYLQKENIIDESGMPKERFSAEFPKEGPSILRIQQVVRGDSAAYFCASSSPTGSNTEAFFGQGTRLTVV.

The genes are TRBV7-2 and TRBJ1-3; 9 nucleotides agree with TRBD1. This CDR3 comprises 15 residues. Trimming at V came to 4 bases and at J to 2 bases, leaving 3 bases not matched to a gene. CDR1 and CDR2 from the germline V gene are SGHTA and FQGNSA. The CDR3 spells CASSWGQGPGNTIYF. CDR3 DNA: TGTGCCAGCAGCTGGGGACAGGGCCCTGGAAACACCATATATTTT. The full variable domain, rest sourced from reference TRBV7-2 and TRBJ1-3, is GAGVSQSPSNKVTEKGKDVELRCDPISGHTALYWYRQSLGQGLEFLIYFQGNSAPDKSGLPSDRFSAERTGGSVSTLTIQRTQQEDSAVYLCASSWGQGPGNTIYFGEGSWLTVV.

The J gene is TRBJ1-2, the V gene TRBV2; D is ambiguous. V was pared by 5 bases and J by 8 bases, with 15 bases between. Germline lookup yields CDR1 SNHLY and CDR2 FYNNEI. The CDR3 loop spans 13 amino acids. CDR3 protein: CASSSPTTGGYTF. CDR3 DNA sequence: TGTGCCAGCAGTTCACCCACAACGGGAGGCTACACCTTC.

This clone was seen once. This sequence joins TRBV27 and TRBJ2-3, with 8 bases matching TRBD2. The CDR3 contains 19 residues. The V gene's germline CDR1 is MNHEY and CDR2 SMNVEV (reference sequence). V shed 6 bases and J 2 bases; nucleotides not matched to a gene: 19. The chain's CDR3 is CASSLAPDWRGALTDTQYF. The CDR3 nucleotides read TGTGCCAGCAGCCTTGCCCCCGACTGGCGGGGGGCCCTCACAGATACGCAGTATTTT.

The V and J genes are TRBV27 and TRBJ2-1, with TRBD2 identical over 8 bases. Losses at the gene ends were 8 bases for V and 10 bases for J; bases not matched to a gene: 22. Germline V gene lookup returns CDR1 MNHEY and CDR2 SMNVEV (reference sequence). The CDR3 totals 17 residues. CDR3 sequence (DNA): TGTGCCAGCTCAACGGGGGCCCTAAGCGGGAGTTTGTGGGAGCAGTTCTTC. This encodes CASSTGALSGSLWEQFF.

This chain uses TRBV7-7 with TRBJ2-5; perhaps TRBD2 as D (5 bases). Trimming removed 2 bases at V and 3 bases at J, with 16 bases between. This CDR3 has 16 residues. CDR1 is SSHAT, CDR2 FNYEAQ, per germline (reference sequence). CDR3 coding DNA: TGTGCCAGCAGCTTATGGGGTGTTGAGGGAGAAGAGACCCAGTACTTC. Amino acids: CASSLWGVEGEETQYF.

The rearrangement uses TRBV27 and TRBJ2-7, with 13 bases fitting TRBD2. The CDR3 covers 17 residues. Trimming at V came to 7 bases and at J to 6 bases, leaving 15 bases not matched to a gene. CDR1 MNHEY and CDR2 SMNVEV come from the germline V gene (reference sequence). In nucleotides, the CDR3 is TGTGCCAGCAAATCCCTTATTGGACTAGCGGGAGTTGGCGAGCAGTACTTC. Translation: CASKSLIGLAGVGEQYF.

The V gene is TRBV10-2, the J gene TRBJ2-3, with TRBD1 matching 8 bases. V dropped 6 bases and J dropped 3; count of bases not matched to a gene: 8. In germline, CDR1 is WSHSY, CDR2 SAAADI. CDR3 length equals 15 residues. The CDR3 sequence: CASSPQGAWTDTQYF. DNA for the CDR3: TGCGCCAGCAGCCCCCAGGGGGCCTGGACAGATACGCAGTATTTT.

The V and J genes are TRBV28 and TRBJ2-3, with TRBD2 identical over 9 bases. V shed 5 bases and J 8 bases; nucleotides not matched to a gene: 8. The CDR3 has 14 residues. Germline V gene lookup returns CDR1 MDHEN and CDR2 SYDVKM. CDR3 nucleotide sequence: TGTGCCAGCAGTCCCGGGACTAGCCCCCCTACGCAGTATTTT. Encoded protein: CASSPGTSPPTQYF.